This is a list of T cell receptor beta chains from one sample in a study of T cell responses to AZD1222 COVID-19 vaccine. The data were produced by immunoSEQ multiplex PCR, yet TCRdb's version contains in-frame clones alone and is incomplete. This sample has over 100,000 clones, with over 75% found just once. The specimen was peripheral blood, collected on day 0 of MenACWY control vaccination. The source of these receptors is an adult in good health. The CDR3 runs from the conserved cysteine through the conserved F or W. The order of the fields is V gene, J gene, CDR3 protein.

>TRBV5-1|TRBJ2-7
CASSLDAGYVEQYF
>TRBV11-1|TRBJ2-3
CASSLGLLDTQYF
>TRBV2|TRBJ2-1
CASSRVMANEQFF
>TRBV4-3|TRBJ2-7
CASSQDRASGRAYEQYF
>TRBV7-3|TRBJ2-1
CASSLGGGGLNEQFF
>TRBV7-2|TRBJ1-1
CASSLSRGRSTEAFF
>TRBV3-1/TRBV3-2|TRBJ1-2
CASSPGTNPYGYTF
>TRBV28|TRBJ2-5
CASSATRGGETQYF
>TRBV27|TRBJ2-2
CASSQPGLAEAGELFF
>TRBV4-3|TRBJ1-3
CASSQDPGTGNTIYF
>TRBV9|TRBJ2-1
CASTPLGSDSLVFSSYNEQFF
>TRBV5-6|TRBJ1-5
CASSRRDRGFANQPQHF
>TRBV7-2|TRBJ1-1
CASSNNRGPAFF
>TRBV5-1|TRBJ2-7
CASSLGRSTGAYEQYF
>TRBV7-2|TRBJ1-3
CASSLRAGDGNTIYF
>TRBV2|TRBJ1-1
CASSHQLRVFEAFF
>TRBV5-1|TRBJ2-7
CASSSFSGSTYEQYF
>TRBV5-6|TRBJ1-4
CASSRKGDEKLFF
>TRBV5-4|TRBJ1-2
CATEGEGSLRNGYTF
>TRBV4-2|TRBJ2-3
CASSQATSGYPPQYF
>TRBV11-3|TRBJ2-2
CASSSISGNTGELFF
>TRBV7-3|TRBJ1-5
CASSRDRCNQPQHF
>TRBV7-2|TRBJ2-7
CASSLAGEYSYEQYF
>TRBV6-6|TRBJ2-3
CASSYVQARTDTQYF
>TRBV3-1/TRBV3-2|TRBJ2-1
CASSSSSEGNEQFF
>TRBV19|TRBJ1-2
CASSIHPGLNYGYTF
>TRBV15|TRBJ2-7
CATSREGTSYEQYF
>TRBV6-5|TRBJ1-6
CASSYGTAQGSPLHF
>TRBV5-4|TRBJ2-6
CASRVGGSGANVLTF